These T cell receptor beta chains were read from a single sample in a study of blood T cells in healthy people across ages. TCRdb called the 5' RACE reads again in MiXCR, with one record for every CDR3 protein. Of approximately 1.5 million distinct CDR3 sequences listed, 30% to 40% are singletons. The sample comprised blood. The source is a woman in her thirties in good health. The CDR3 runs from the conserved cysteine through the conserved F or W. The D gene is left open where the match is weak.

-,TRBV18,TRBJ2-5,CASSGDLRTQYF
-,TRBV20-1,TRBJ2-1,CGALMDSPRTGSYNEQFF
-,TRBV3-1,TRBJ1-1,CASSQDPMRGAEAFF
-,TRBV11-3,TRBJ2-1,CASSPGSSFNAQFF
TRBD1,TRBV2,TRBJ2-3,CASSKLTGGTDTQYF
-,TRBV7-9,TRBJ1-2,CASSSRGNYGYTF
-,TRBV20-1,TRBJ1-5,CSARPGWKGGQPQHF
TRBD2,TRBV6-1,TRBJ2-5,CASSEDPGTSEQETQYF
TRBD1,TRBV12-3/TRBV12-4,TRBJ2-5,CASSLRGQINQETQYF
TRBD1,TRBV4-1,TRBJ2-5,CASSQGRSGQVQETQYF
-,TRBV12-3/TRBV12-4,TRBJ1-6,CASSSGPFWGFNSPLHF
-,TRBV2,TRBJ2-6,CASTGTNSGANVLTF
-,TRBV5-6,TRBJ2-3,CASSFIGGGIDTQYF
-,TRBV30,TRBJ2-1,CAWNRDLSYNEQFF
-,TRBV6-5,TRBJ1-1,CASSYSPWGTEAFF
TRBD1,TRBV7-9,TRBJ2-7,CASSPWDRGYEQYF
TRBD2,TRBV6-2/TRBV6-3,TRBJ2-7,CASRSLSGGAFYEQYF
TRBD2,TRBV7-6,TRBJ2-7,CASSLTTLAGGINEQYF
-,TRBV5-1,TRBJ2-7,CASSFNDEQYF
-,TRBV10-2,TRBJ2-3,CASSEYRVNTQYF
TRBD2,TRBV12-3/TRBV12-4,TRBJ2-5,CASSPGLVSAETQYF
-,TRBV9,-,CASSPHDETQYF
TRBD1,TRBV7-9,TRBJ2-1,CASSRFGTDNEQFF
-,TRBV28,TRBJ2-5,CASSLSYRRETQYF
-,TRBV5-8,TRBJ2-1,CASTTPEGQEWPNNEQFF